Below, 21 T cell receptor beta chains from the same sample are listed, as sequenced in a study of blood T cell repertoires in COVID-19 (dated by TCRdb to about 2020). Libraries were built with the immunoSEQ multiplex PCR assay. What TCRdb holds here is the immuneACCESS table cut down to in-frame rearrangements. Part of the clones is not present; checked against another copy, under half of the missing clones reflect an unresolved V gene, and the others are unexplained. This sample gives about 350,000 clones in total; about nine tenths of them show up just once. Jointly, the top ten make up roughly 3.9% of the sample. Sequences were obtained from peripheral blood. The source is an older woman with COVID-19, enrolled during active disease.

This sequence joins TRBV18 and TRBJ1-6; D remains ambiguous. The CDR3 covers 17 residues. Between the trimmed V and J ends, which lost 4 bases and 5 bases, there was a span of 18 bases. CDR1 and CDR2 (germline): KGHSH, LQKENI. CDR3 sequence: CASSLVPQTGDNSPLHF. CDR3 coding DNA: TGTGCCAGCTCACTTGTACCACAGACCGGGGATAATTCACCCCTCCACTTT.

The V and J genes are TRBV6-5 and TRBJ2-7; D ambiguous. The length of the CDR3 is 12 residues. V was clipped by 6 bases and J by 6 bases, with 12 bases between them. From germline, CDR1 is MNHEY and CDR2 SVGAGI. CDR3 nucleotides: TGTGCCAGCAGCTCCCCCTTGGCCGAGCAGTACTTC. Encoded protein: CASSSPLAEQYF.

J is TRBJ2-7 and V is TRBV6-5; weak D call: TRBD1 (7 bases). V lost 11 bases and J lost 4, with 18 bases in between. This CDR3 has 13 residues. CDR1 and CDR2 (germline): MNHEY, SVGAGI. The CDR3 bases are TGTGCCGGGCGGACAGGAGGGTCTTACGAGCAGTACTTC. Translation: CAGRTGGSYEQYF.

The CDR3 DNA follows: TGTGCCAGCAGCTTAGCGACAGTAATGAACACTGAAGCTTTCTTT. Translation: CASSLATVMNTEAFF. The J gene is TRBJ1-1, the V gene TRBV11-1, with D perhaps TRBD1 (5 bases). The CDR3 consists of 15 residues. Between the trimmed V and J ends, which lost 0 bases and 0 bases, there was a span of 8 bases. The germline V gene encodes CDR1 SGHAT and CDR2 FQDESV (reference sequence).

This sequence joins TRBV5-1 and TRBJ2-2; D uncertain. Germline V lookup: CDR1 SGHRS, CDR2 YFSETQ. There are 15 residues in the CDR3. The germline V and J ends were trimmed by 1 base and 6 bases, with 13 bases remaining between them. CDR3 in amino acids: CASSLSLRQAGELFF. CDR3 coding DNA: TGCGCCAGCAGCTTGTCCCTTCGGCAGGCCGGGGAGCTGTTTTTT.

The chain recombines TRBV19 with TRBJ1-2; TRBD1 matches 8 bases. Germline CDR1 is LNHDA and CDR2 is SQIVND (reference sequence). The J segment lost 5 bases and the V segment lost 7 bases, leaving 6 bases of the junction unmatched. The CDR3 consists of 13 residues. This CDR3 reads CASNSQGAYGYTF. In nucleotides, the CDR3 is TGTGCCAGTAACTCGCAGGGGGCGTATGGCTACACCTTC.

This clone was seen only a few times. This chain joins TRBV6-5 and TRBJ1-6; TRBD1 might be the D (6 bases). In germline, CDR1 is MNHEY, CDR2 SVGAGI. CDR3 size: 15 residues. V lost 3 bases, J lost 7 bases, and 13 bases lay in between. The CDR3 bases are TGTGCCAGCAGTTATACGACAGGTTCCAATTCACCCCTCCACTTT. This gives the protein CASSYTTGSNSPLHF.

This clone turned up a few times. This chain links TRBV13 with TRBJ1-1, with TRBD1 matching over 10 bases. The CDR3 length is 15 residues. Per the germline V gene, CDR1 is PRHDT and CDR2 is FYEKMQ (reference sequence). V shed 1 base and J 5 bases; nucleotides not matched to a gene: 4. CDR3 nucleotide sequence: TGTGCCAGCAGCTTAGATCGGGACAGGGGAACTGAAGCTTTCTTT. Translated: CASSLDRDRGTEAFF.

The gene calls are TRBV19 and TRBJ1-5; no definite D call. The CDR3 has 13 amino acids. Germline V gives CDR1 LNHDA, CDR2 SQIVND (reference sequence). With 5 bases removed from V and 6 bases from J, the gap between germline ends came to 11 bases. The CDR3 DNA follows: TGTGCCAGTAGTCGGTTTGTTGGTCAGCCCCAGCATTTT. This encodes CASSRFVGQPQHF.

V and J are TRBV5-1 and TRBJ2-2; D is undetermined. Per the germline V gene, CDR1 is SGHRS and CDR2 is YFSETQ. Trimming left V 0 bases short and J 4 bases short, with 4 bases between. The CDR3 length is 13 residues. The CDR3 nucleotides read TGCGCCAGCAGCTTGGTTAGCACCGGGGAGCTGTTTTTT. Its protein is CASSLVSTGELFF.

V and J are TRBV6-5 and TRBJ1-4; possible D gene TRBD1, 5 bases. The CDR3 loop spans 15 amino acids. Trimming took off 4 bases at V and 1 base at J, with 10 bases between the two ends. CDR1 MNHEY and CDR2 SVGAGI come from the germline V gene. This CDR3 reads CASSSSGRTNEKLFF. CDR3 coding DNA: TGTGCCAGCAGTTCCTCAGGGAGAACTAATGAAAAACTGTTTTTT.

This chain joins TRBV18 and TRBJ1-3; unclear D gene. Per germline, CDR1 KGHSH and CDR2 LQKENI. The CDR3 spans 15 residues. Between the trimmed V and J ends, which lost 4 bases and 0 bases, there was a span of 10 bases. The CDR3 reads CASSLDILSGNTIYF. The CDR3 bases are TGTGCCAGCTCACTTGACATCCTCTCTGGAAACACCATATATTTT.

In DNA form, the CDR3 reads TGTGCCAGCAGCTCCCTAGACAGGGACGGGTCCTACGAGCAGTACTTC. Protein: CASSSLDRDGSYEQYF. The V and J genes are TRBV7-9 and TRBJ2-7, with 7 bases lining up with TRBD1. Trimming removed 4 bases from V and 1 base from J; junction bases left unmatched: 10. CDR1 is SEHNR and CDR2 is FQNEAQ in the germline V gene (reference sequence). This CDR3 is 16 amino acids long.

The V and J genes are TRBV12-3 or TRBV12-4 and TRBJ1-3, with no clear D. The CDR3 has 12 residues. V shed 8 bases and J shed 4 bases, with 9 bases lying between them. CDR3 loop: CASLGSGNTIYF. CDR3 nucleotide sequence: TGTGCCAGCTTGGGCTCCGGAAACACCATATATTTT.

The J gene is TRBJ2-3, the V gene TRBV10-1, with D possibly matching TRBD1 (6 bases). V lost 2 bases and J lost 4, with 7 bases in between. The CDR3 has 13 amino acids. CDR1 is WNHNN, CDR2 SYGVQD, per germline (reference sequence). CDR3 sequence reads: CASSETGSDTQYF. CDR3 DNA sequence: TGCGCCAGCAGTGAGACAGGGTCAGATACGCAGTATTTT.

The sample holds one count of this clone. The chain recombines TRBV18 with TRBJ1-4, with TRBD1 matching over 9 bases. The CDR3 length is 18 residues. Trimming removed 3 bases from V and 0 bases from J; junction bases left unmatched: 8. The V gene's germline CDR1 is KGHSH and CDR2 LQKENI. In DNA form, the CDR3 reads TGTGCCAGCTCACCTACATTTGGGACAGGGCCAACTAATGAAAAACTGTTTTTT. It translates to CASSPTFGTGPTNEKLFF.

The table lists this clone with a count of one. The V and J genes are TRBV4-1 and TRBJ1-2; the D gene is possibly TRBD1 (6 bases). Germline CDR1 MGHRA, CDR2 YSYEKL. This CDR3 is built from 15 residues. Between the trimmed V and J ends, which lost 2 bases and 0 bases, there was a span of 10 bases. CDR3 coding DNA: TGCGCCAGCAGCCAACAACAGGGCGCTAACTATGGCTACACCTTC. This encodes CASSQQQGANYGYTF.

This chain uses TRBV7-9 with TRBJ1-2; a weak D match, TRBD1 (5 bases). Per germline, CDR1 SEHNR and CDR2 FQNEAQ (reference sequence). The V gene lost 3 bases and the J gene lost 4 bases, with 15 bases spanning the gap. This CDR3 comprises 15 residues. The CDR3 protein is CASSLGGAIGYGYTF. The CDR3 DNA sequence: TGTGCCAGCAGCTTGGGTGGGGCAATCGGCTATGGCTACACCTTC.

This clone appeared once. The V gene is TRBV6-5, the J gene TRBJ2-2; D perhaps matches TRBD2 (6 bases). CDR3 length: 13 residues. The germline V gene encodes CDR1 MNHEY and CDR2 SVGAGI. Trimming removed 6 bases at V and 3 bases at J, with 8 bases between. The chain's CDR3 is CASSWGDTGELFF. The CDR3 DNA is TGTGCCAGCAGCTGGGGGGACACCGGGGAGCTGTTTTTT.

The sample holds one count of this clone. The V and J genes are TRBV19 and TRBJ2-2; TRBD1 aligns across 10 bases. Trimming removed 6 bases from V and 4 bases from J; junction bases left unmatched: 11. Germline V gene sequence: CDR1 LNHDA, CDR2 SQIVND (reference sequence). CDR3 length equals 17 residues. The CDR3, as DNA: TGTGCCAGTAGCCAAGGGAGACAGGGGGCCCCCACCGGGGAGCTGTTTTTT. Translation: CASSQGRQGAPTGELFF.

This chain joins TRBV2 and TRBJ2-1, with 7 bases fitting TRBD2. The germline V gene encodes CDR1 SNHLY and CDR2 FYNNEI. Trimming removed 7 bases from V and 2 bases from J; junction bases left unmatched: 5. This CDR3 region has 14 residues. CDR3 region: CASKRDYTYNEQFF. The CDR3, as DNA: TGTGCCAGCAAACGGGACTACACCTACAATGAGCAGTTCTTC.